This is a list of T cell receptor beta chains from one sample in a study of graft-versus-host responses after intestinal transplantation. The method was immunoSEQ multiplex PCR; TCRdb's version includes in-frame clones alone and lacks a portion of them. The table has about 100,000 clones, about 90% seen once. For these TCRs, the target antigens are not known. The sample was unstimulated CD4+ T cells sorted from spleen or lymph node cells, taken before transplant. The receptors were sampled from a human donor who was the organ donor for an intestinal transplant. Each CDR3 is given with its conserved first and last residue. A D gene is named only where the DNA matches it firmly. Rows may omit the clone size; those that give it use once, few, many or a size class.

abundance: NA; v_gene: TRBV28; j_gene: TRBJ2-7; d_gene: NA; CDR3aa: CASSWALDYEQYF; CDR3nt: TGTGCCAGTTCATGGGCCCTTGACTACGAGCAGTACTTC
abundance: NA; v_gene: TRBV6-1; j_gene: TRBJ1-1; d_gene: NA; CDR3aa: CASSERGGAAFF; CDR3nt: TGTGCCAGCAGTGAAAGGGGGGGGGCAGCTTTCTTT
abundance: NA; v_gene: TRBV9; j_gene: TRBJ1-2; d_gene: NA; CDR3aa: CASSVRDGQGYTF; CDR3nt: TGTGCCAGCAGCGTAAGGGACGGCCAAGGCTACACCTTC
abundance: NA; v_gene: TRBV7-9; j_gene: TRBJ1-1; d_gene: TRBD1; CDR3aa: CAGSRTGRTEAFF; CDR3nt: TGTGCCGGCAGCCGGACAGGGCGTACTGAAGCTTTCTTT
abundance: NA; v_gene: TRBV7-9; j_gene: TRBJ1-2; d_gene: NA; CDR3aa: CASSPRGQNNYGYTF; CDR3nt: TGTGCCAGCAGCCCGCGTGGACAGAATAACTATGGCTACACCTTC
abundance: NA; v_gene: TRBV7-9; j_gene: TRBJ1-6; d_gene: NA; CDR3aa: CASSPYGGPNSPLHF; CDR3nt: TGTGCCAGCAGCCCTTATGGGGGGCCTAATTCACCCCTCCACTTT
abundance: NA; v_gene: TRBV5-4; j_gene: TRBJ1-1; d_gene: NA; CDR3aa: CASSLHSGATNTEAFF; CDR3nt: TGTGCCAGCAGCTTGCACTCGGGGGCAACGAACACTGAAGCTTTCTTT
abundance: NA; v_gene: TRBV5-1; j_gene: TRBJ1-5; d_gene: NA; CDR3aa: CASSLSGPGINQPQHF; CDR3nt: TGCGCCAGCAGCCTAAGCGGGCCGGGAATCAATCAGCCCCAGCATTTT
abundance: NA; v_gene: TRBV6-1; j_gene: TRBJ2-7; d_gene: TRBD2; CDR3aa: CASSLTSGGPYEQYF; CDR3nt: TGTGCCAGCAGTTTAACTAGCGGGGGACCTTACGAGCAGTACTTC
abundance: NA; v_gene: TRBV27; j_gene: TRBJ1-2; d_gene: TRBD1; CDR3aa: CASSRGQTVYGYTF; CDR3nt: TGTGCCAGCAGCCGGGGACAGACCGTCTATGGCTACACCTTC
abundance: NA; v_gene: TRBV5-1; j_gene: TRBJ1-6; d_gene: NA; CDR3aa: CASSLVGSDLSPLHF; CDR3nt: TGCGCCAGCAGCTTGGTTGGGTCGGACCTCTCACCCCTCCACTTT
abundance: NA; v_gene: TRBV15; j_gene: TRBJ2-7; d_gene: NA; CDR3aa: CATSRDREFYEQYF; CDR3nt: TGTGCCACCAGCAGAGATAGGGAGTTCTACGAGCAGTACTTC
abundance: NA; v_gene: TRBV4-2; j_gene: TRBJ1-2; d_gene: TRBD1; CDR3aa: CASSQGDRVDYTF; CDR3nt: TGTGCCAGCAGCCAAGGGGACAGGGTTGACTACACCTTC
abundance: NA; v_gene: TRBV28; j_gene: TRBJ2-1; d_gene: TRBD1; CDR3aa: CASSNTGAYVSNEQFF; CDR3nt: TGTGCCAGCAGCAATACAGGGGCATATGTGTCCAATGAGCAGTTCTTC
abundance: NA; v_gene: TRBV7-3; j_gene: TRBJ1-5; d_gene: NA; CDR3aa: CASSSGGQPQHF; CDR3nt: TGTGCCAGCAGCTCCGGAGGACAGCCCCAGCATTTT
abundance: NA; v_gene: TRBV6-5; j_gene: TRBJ2-5; d_gene: TRBD1; CDR3aa: CASSSTLDRGQETQYF; CDR3nt: TGTGCCAGCAGTTCTACCTTGGACAGGGGCCAAGAGACCCAGTACTTC
abundance: NA; v_gene: TRBV6-1; j_gene: TRBJ2-7; d_gene: TRBD1; CDR3aa: CAGRQGAAYEQYF; CDR3nt: TGTGCCGGACGACAGGGGGCGGCCTACGAGCAGTACTTC
abundance: NA; v_gene: TRBV2; j_gene: TRBJ2-7; d_gene: NA; CDR3aa: CASSGDGTFAYEQYF; CDR3nt: TGTGCCAGCAGTGGGGACGGGACATTCGCCTACGAGCAGTACTTC
abundance: NA; v_gene: TRBV5-1; j_gene: TRBJ2-1; d_gene: TRBD2; CDR3aa: CASSLAPRGGRNAYNEQFF; CDR3nt: TGCGCCAGCAGCTTGGCCCCGCGGGGGGGGAGAAACGCCTACAATGAGCAGTTCTTC
abundance: NA; v_gene: TRBV10-3; j_gene: TRBJ2-5; d_gene: NA; CDR3aa: CAISIGRYETQYF; CDR3nt: TGTGCCATCAGTATTGGGAGGTACGAGACCCAGTACTTC
abundance: NA; v_gene: TRBV28; j_gene: TRBJ2-3; d_gene: NA; CDR3aa: CASSFGVLGDTQYF; CDR3nt: TGTGCCAGCAGTTTTGGGGTACTCGGGGATACGCAGTATTTT
abundance: NA; v_gene: TRBV30; j_gene: TRBJ1-1; d_gene: TRBD1; CDR3aa: CAWSAAGGFLGTEAFF; CDR3nt: TGTGCCTGGAGTGCGGCAGGGGGGTTTTTAGGCACTGAAGCTTTCTTT
abundance: NA; v_gene: TRBV18; j_gene: TRBJ1-1; d_gene: NA; CDR3aa: CASSPNTGNQLNTEAFF; CDR3nt: TGTGCCAGCTCACCAAATACAGGGAACCAATTGAACACTGAAGCTTTCTTT
abundance: NA; v_gene: TRBV6-1; j_gene: TRBJ2-7; d_gene: TRBD1; CDR3aa: CASSVGRGPARGEQYF; CDR3nt: TGTGCCAGCAGTGTAGGTAGGGGGCCTGCGCGAGGCGAGCAGTACTTC
abundance: NA; v_gene: TRBV30; j_gene: TRBJ1-4; d_gene: TRBD1; CDR3aa: CAWSPDRHEKLFF; CDR3nt: TGTGCCTGGAGCCCGGACAGGCATGAAAAACTGTTTTTT
abundance: NA; v_gene: TRBV11-1; j_gene: TRBJ1-1; d_gene: NA; CDR3aa: CASSLRLDNSNTEAFF; CDR3nt: TGTGCCAGCAGCTTACGATTGGACAATTCGAACACTGAAGCTTTCTTT
abundance: NA; v_gene: TRBV5-1; j_gene: TRBJ1-2; d_gene: NA; CDR3aa: CASSYIGLSTGGYTF; CDR3nt: TGCGCCAGCAGCTATATCGGACTGTCTACGGGTGGCTACACCTTC
abundance: NA; v_gene: TRBV6-5; j_gene: TRBJ2-3; d_gene: TRBD2; CDR3aa: CASSYLLAGGTDTQYF; CDR3nt: TGTGCCAGCAGTTACTTACTAGCGGGGGGCACAGATACGCAGTATTTT
abundance: NA; v_gene: TRBV27; j_gene: TRBJ2-7; d_gene: NA; CDR3aa: CASSLNALYEQYF; CDR3nt: TGTGCCAGCAGCCTCAATGCCCTCTACGAGCAGTACTTC
abundance: NA; v_gene: TRBV19; j_gene: TRBJ1-5; d_gene: TRBD1; CDR3aa: CASSWTGSNQPQHF; CDR3nt: TGTGCCAGTAGTTGGACAGGGTCTAATCAGCCCCAGCATTTT
abundance: NA; v_gene: TRBV6-5; j_gene: TRBJ1-5; d_gene: NA; CDR3aa: CASSYSGRNQPQHF; CDR3nt: TGTGCCAGCAGTTACTCAGGTCGCAATCAGCCCCAGCATTTT
abundance: NA; v_gene: TRBV5-6; j_gene: TRBJ2-3; d_gene: NA; CDR3aa: CASSLVQAGDTQYF; CDR3nt: TGTGCCAGCAGCTTGGTACAGGCGGGAGATACGCAGTATTTT
abundance: few; v_gene: TRBV5-6; j_gene: TRBJ1-6; d_gene: NA; CDR3aa: CASSLWNSPLHF; CDR3nt: TGTGCCAGCAGCTTGTGGAATTCACCCCTCCACTTT
abundance: NA; v_gene: TRBV27; j_gene: TRBJ1-6; d_gene: TRBD1; CDR3aa: CASSPRQGSSYNSPLHF; CDR3nt: TGTGCCAGCAGTCCCCGACAGGGGAGCTCCTATAATTCACCCCTCCACTTT
abundance: NA; v_gene: TRBV15; j_gene: TRBJ1-1; d_gene: TRBD1; CDR3aa: CATSSPGQGAFSAFF; CDR3nt: TGTGCCACCAGCAGTCCCGGCCAGGGGGCTTTTTCGGCTTTCTTT
abundance: NA; v_gene: TRBV30; j_gene: TRBJ1-1; d_gene: NA; CDR3aa: CAWSFRGLNTEAFF; CDR3nt: TGTGCCTGGTCTTTCCGGGGGTTGAACACTGAAGCTTTCTTT
abundance: NA; v_gene: TRBV7-9; j_gene: TRBJ2-1; d_gene: TRBD1; CDR3aa: CASSRGQGASNEQFF; CDR3nt: TGTGCCAGCAGCCGTGGACAGGGGGCCAGCAATGAGCAGTTCTTC
abundance: NA; v_gene: TRBV19; j_gene: TRBJ2-1; d_gene: TRBD2; CDR3aa: CASRSGRSYNEQFF; CDR3nt: TGTGCCAGCCGTAGCGGGCGATCCTACAATGAGCAGTTCTTC
abundance: NA; v_gene: TRBV6-5; j_gene: TRBJ2-7; d_gene: NA; CDR3aa: CASTYLYEQYF; CDR3nt: TGTGCCAGCACCTACCTGTACGAGCAGTACTTC
abundance: NA; v_gene: TRBV5-1; j_gene: TRBJ2-5; d_gene: NA; CDR3aa: CASTPRGQETQYF; CDR3nt: TGCGCCAGCACCCCCCGGGGGCAAGAGACCCAGTACTTC
abundance: NA; v_gene: TRBV28; j_gene: TRBJ2-7; d_gene: TRBD1; CDR3aa: CASRRLGQALEQYF; CDR3nt: TGTGCCAGCAGGCGACTTGGACAGGCTCTCGAGCAGTACTTC
abundance: NA; v_gene: TRBV2; j_gene: TRBJ2-3; d_gene: NA; CDR3aa: CASTLLDTQYF; CDR3nt: TGTGCCAGTACCCTTTTGGATACGCAGTATTTT
abundance: NA; v_gene: TRBV18; j_gene: TRBJ1-1; d_gene: TRBD1; CDR3aa: CASSPTLTGAEAFF; CDR3nt: TGTGCCAGCTCACCAACACTCACAGGGGCTGAAGCTTTCTTT
abundance: NA; v_gene: TRBV7-9; j_gene: TRBJ2-3; d_gene: NA; CDR3aa: CASSFGDGNTDTQYF; CDR3nt: TGTGCCAGCAGCTTCGGTGACGGAAACACAGATACGCAGTATTTT
abundance: NA; v_gene: TRBV6-5; j_gene: TRBJ1-2; d_gene: TRBD1; CDR3aa: CASSSGDRVYGYTF; CDR3nt: TGTGCCAGCAGTTCCGGGGACAGGGTTTATGGCTACACCTTC
abundance: few; v_gene: TRBV7-9; j_gene: TRBJ2-2; d_gene: NA; CDR3aa: CASSLRNTGELFF; CDR3nt: TGTGCCAGCAGCTTAAGGAACACCGGGGAGCTGTTTTTT
abundance: NA; v_gene: TRBV18; j_gene: TRBJ1-1; d_gene: NA; CDR3aa: CASSPWGGTEAFF; CDR3nt: TGTGCCAGCTCACCATGGGGGGGGACTGAAGCTTTCTTT
abundance: few; v_gene: TRBV7-8; j_gene: TRBJ2-5; d_gene: TRBD2; CDR3aa: CASSSPTSGGPRGETQYF; CDR3nt: TGTGCCAGCAGCTCCCCGACTAGCGGGGGTCCCCGAGGAGAGACCCAGTACTTC
abundance: NA; v_gene: TRBV6-1; j_gene: TRBJ2-1; d_gene: NA; CDR3aa: CASSRLGALNEQFF; CDR3nt: TGTGCCAGCAGTAGGTTGGGAGCCCTCAATGAGCAGTTCTTC
abundance: once; v_gene: TRBV10-3; j_gene: TRBJ2-7; d_gene: TRBD2; CDR3aa: CAISENRAGAGGRNEQYF; CDR3nt: TGTGCCATCAGTGAGAACAGGGCAGGAGCGGGGGGGCGGAACGAGCAGTACTTC
abundance: NA; v_gene: TRBV6-1; j_gene: TRBJ1-3; d_gene: NA; CDR3aa: CASSLGWGSGNTIYF; CDR3nt: TGTGCCAGCAGCCTCGGGTGGGGTTCTGGAAACACCATATATTTT
abundance: NA; v_gene: TRBV11-2; j_gene: TRBJ2-7; d_gene: NA; CDR3aa: CASSPPDSVYEQYF; CDR3nt: TGTGCCAGCAGCCCCCCCGATAGCGTCTACGAGCAGTACTTC
abundance: NA; v_gene: TRBV7-9; j_gene: TRBJ1-1; d_gene: NA; CDR3aa: CASSLEKGRLNTEAFF; CDR3nt: TGTGCCAGCAGCTTAGAGAAGGGCAGGCTGAACACTGAAGCTTTCTTT
abundance: NA; v_gene: TRBV7-8; j_gene: TRBJ2-2; d_gene: TRBD2; CDR3aa: CASSPRGGLTGELFF; CDR3nt: TGTGCCAGCAGCCCACGGGGGGGCCTTACCGGGGAGCTGTTTTTT
abundance: NA; v_gene: TRBV19; j_gene: TRBJ2-5; d_gene: NA; CDR3aa: CASSLQGKGEMAQYF; CDR3nt: TGTGCCAGTAGTCTGCAGGGGAAGGGTGAAATGGCCCAGTACTTC
abundance: NA; v_gene: TRBV5-1; j_gene: TRBJ2-3; d_gene: NA; CDR3aa: CASTPRGTATDTQYF; CDR3nt: TGCGCCAGTACGCCGAGGGGGACGGCGACAGATACGCAGTATTTT
abundance: NA; v_gene: TRBV27; j_gene: TRBJ2-3; d_gene: NA; CDR3aa: CASSLPGDPTDTQYF; CDR3nt: TGTGCCAGCAGTTTGCCGGGGGACCCCACAGATACGCAGTATTTT
abundance: NA; v_gene: TRBV5-1; j_gene: TRBJ2-7; d_gene: TRBD2; CDR3aa: CASSLVSAGGNEQYF; CDR3nt: TGCGCCAGCAGCTTGGTTTCAGCGGGGGGTAACGAGCAGTACTTC